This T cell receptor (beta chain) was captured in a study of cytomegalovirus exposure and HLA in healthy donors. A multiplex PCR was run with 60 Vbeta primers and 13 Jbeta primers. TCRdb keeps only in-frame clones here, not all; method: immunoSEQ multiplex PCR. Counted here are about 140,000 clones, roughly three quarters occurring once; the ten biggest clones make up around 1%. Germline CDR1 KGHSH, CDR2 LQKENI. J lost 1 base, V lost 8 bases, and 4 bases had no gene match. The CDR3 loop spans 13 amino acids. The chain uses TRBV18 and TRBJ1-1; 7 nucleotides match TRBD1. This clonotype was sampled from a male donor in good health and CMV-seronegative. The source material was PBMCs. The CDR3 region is CASAGQPNTEAFF. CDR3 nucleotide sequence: TGTGCCAGCGCGGGACAGCCGAACACTGAAGCTTTCTTT.